Here is one TCR beta chain with its context. Its antigen is still unknown. The same CDR3 can be traced to other DNA sequences in this sample. These data are taken from a study of shared clonotypes between healthy human individuals. Regarding the study as a whole: When naive CD4 clonotypes were compared across several donors, roughly 4.9% were shared. Sorted-subset sequencing was shown by rarefaction to be incomplete despite large depth. It was the few donors that limited the genetic and exposure-history diversity represented.

Roughly 30,000 T cell genomes (around 200 ng DNA) went into each sorted-subset replicate. TCRdb keeps only in-frame clones here, not all; method: immunoSEQ multiplex PCR. The sample has around 940,000 clones; about three quarters are singletons. V shed 3 bases and J 1 base; nucleotides not matched to a gene: 0. Per germline, CDR1 GTSNPN and CDR2 SVGIG (reference sequence). CDR3 length: 13 amino acids. What was sequenced was memory CD4+ T cells sorted from blood. Documented subset: CD45RA-negative fraction. The V gene is TRBV30, the J gene TRBJ2-3; the match to TRBD2 covers 8 bases. This TCR was recovered from a young man in good health. CDR3 DNA: TGTGCCTGGAGACTAGCGGGCACAGATACGCAGTATTTT. Translating it yields CAWRLAGTDTQYF.